This is a list of T cell receptor beta chains from one sample in a study of blood T cell repertoires in COVID-19. TCRdb's table, derived via immunoSEQ multiplex PCR, lists solely in-frame clones and lacks some. The data contain approximately 230,000 clones, 80% to 90% of them singletons. The sample taken for sequencing was PBMCs or T cells enriched from blood (not recorded which). Receptor source: a woman in her 30s who had recovered from COVID-19. Each CDR3 is given with its conserved first and last residue. D genes are given only for firm matches. Only part of the rows carry a size: once, few, many, or a class if the clone is expanded.

>TRBV27|NA|NA|TRBJ2-1
TGTGCCAGCAGTTTGACAGCCCGGAATGAGCAGTTCTTC
CASSLTARNEQFF
>TRBV6-4|NA|NA|TRBJ1-2
TGTGCCAGCCGGAGGGACGCCGCTAACTATGGCTACACCTTC
CASRRDAANYGYTF
>TRBV29-1|NA|NA|TRBJ2-1
TGCAGCGTTGTAGGAGGGTCAAGCTCCTACAATGAGCAGTTCTTC
CSVVGGSSSYNEQFF
>TRBV9|TRBD1|NA|TRBJ1-2
TGTGCCAGCAGCGGAGGGACAGGGTACTATGGCTACACCTTC
CASSGGTGYYGYTF
>TRBV28|TRBD1|NA|TRBJ1-5
TGTGCCAGCAGTTTACCGACAGGGGGACGCCAGCCCCAGCATTTT
CASSLPTGGRQPQHF
>TRBV6-5|TRBD1|NA|TRBJ1-1
TGTGCCAGCAGTAAGCCTCCAGGGGGCAACACTGAAGCTTTCTTT
CASSKPPGGNTEAFF
>TRBV28|NA|few|TRBJ2-7
TGTGCCAGCAGTATACTAGCTCCTCCCTACGAGCAGTACTTC
CASSILAPPYEQYF
>TRBV11-3|NA|NA|TRBJ1-1
TGTGCCAGCAGCTCCCGACAGAACCCCTACACTGAAGCTTTCTTT
CASSSRQNPYTEAFF
>TRBV28|NA|NA|TRBJ2-1
TGTGCCAGCAGGTCCGACAATGAGCAGTTCTTC
CASRSDNEQFF
>TRBV7-8|TRBD1|NA|TRBJ1-5
TGTGCCAGCAGCCAACAACAGGGGGCGAGACAGCCCCAGCATTTT
CASSQQQGARQPQHF
>TRBV27|NA|NA|TRBJ1-6
TGTGCCAGCAGGCCGACTCGGGGTTCACCCCTCCACTTT
CASRPTRGSPLHF
>TRBV5-1|TRBD1|NA|TRBJ2-7
TGCGCCAGCAGCCTGTACGGACAGGGGGCGAACGGGCAGTACTTC
CASSLYGQGANGQYF
>TRBV28|TRBD2|NA|TRBJ2-1
TGTGCCAGCAGCCGGCCAGGTAGCGGGAGTCTTGAGCAGTTCTTC
CASSRPGSGSLEQFF
>TRBV28|NA|NA|TRBJ2-7
TGTGCCAGCACCCCCGCTGGGGGGACCCCCTACGAGCAGTACTTC
CASTPAGGTPYEQYF
>TRBV2|NA|few|TRBJ1-3
TGTGCCAGCAGTGATGGGGCCAACTCTGGAAACACCATATATTTT
CASSDGANSGNTIYF
>TRBV28|TRBD1|few|TRBJ1-1
TGTGCCAGCAGTTTATTCAGGGTAGGGGACAGGGACACTGAAGCTTTCTTT
CASSLFRVGDRDTEAFF
>TRBV6-2/TRBV6-3|TRBD2|NA|TRBJ2-1
TGTGCCAGCAGTTGGCAAGGGACTAGCGGGAGCCGAGGTCCCCGTAATGAGCAGTTCTTC
CASSWQGTSGSRGPRNEQFF
>TRBV2|NA|NA|TRBJ2-2
TGTGCCAGCAACTTACGCCGGGACACCGGGGAGCTGTTTTTT
CASNLRRDTGELFF
>TRBV4-3|TRBD2|NA|TRBJ2-3
TGCGCCAGCAGCCCCCACCCGGGACTAGCGGGTGATACGCAGTATTTT
CASSPHPGLAGDTQYF
>TRBV7-9|TRBD2|NA|TRBJ2-1
TGTGCCAGCAGCTTATTAGCGGGAGGGTCAGGTGAGCAGTTCTTC
CASSLLAGGSGEQFF
>TRBV25-1|TRBD1|NA|TRBJ2-1
TGTGCCAGCAGTGAACTCGGGACAGCCGATTACAATGAGCAGTTCTTC
CASSELGTADYNEQFF
>TRBV19|NA|NA|TRBJ2-1
TGTGCCAGTACCCCTGCTCAGGGCAATGAGCAGTTCTTC
CASTPAQGNEQFF
>TRBV7-8|NA|NA|TRBJ2-7
TGTGCCAGCAGCTCGAACAGCCCTATCTACGAGCAGTACTTC
CASSSNSPIYEQYF
>TRBV5-1|NA|NA|TRBJ2-6
TGCGCCAGCAGCTTGGGGCCACAGGGAAGTGGGGCCAACGTCCTGACTTTC
CASSLGPQGSGANVLTF
>TRBV5-1|NA|NA|TRBJ2-7
TGCGCCAGCAGCCCACCCGGGACACTTTACGAGCAGTACTTC
CASSPPGTLYEQYF
>TRBV9|TRBD1|NA|TRBJ2-2
TGTGCCAGCAGCGTCAGGGGGACAGGGAACTCCGGGGAGCTGTTTTTT
CASSVRGTGNSGELFF
>TRBV30|TRBD1|NA|TRBJ2-2
TGTGCCTGGAGTGTAGTCGATTGGACAGGGGGAACCGGGGAGCTGTTTTTT
CAWSVVDWTGGTGELFF
>TRBV25-1|TRBD2|NA|TRBJ2-2
TGTGCCAGCAGTGGTAAGCCAGCGGGAGAATCCACCGGGGAGCTGTTTTTT
CASSGKPAGESTGELFF
>TRBV5-1|TRBD2|NA|TRBJ2-7
TGCGCCAGCAGCTCAACGGCCGGGGGGGGAACCCCCTACGAGCAGTACTTC
CASSSTAGGGTPYEQYF
>TRBV4-1|NA|NA|TRBJ1-3
TGCGCCAGCAGCCAAGATGACAGTGCTGGAAACACCATATATTTT
CASSQDDSAGNTIYF
>TRBV7-3|NA|NA|TRBJ2-3
TGTGCCAGCAGCCCCTGGGGGGTTGGCACAGATACGCAGTATTTT
CASSPWGVGTDTQYF
>TRBV5-6|TRBD1|NA|TRBJ1-2
TGTGCCAGCAGCTCTTCCCGGGACAGCTACTATGGCTACACCTTC
CASSSSRDSYYGYTF
>TRBV20-1|NA|NA|TRBJ1-6
TGCAGTGCTAGTCGCAGGACAGAAAATTCACCCCTCCACTTT
CSASRRTENSPLHF
>TRBV6-1|NA|NA|TRBJ1-1
TGTGCCAGCAGTGAAAGTCCCGGGAGCACTGAAGCTTTCTTT
CASSESPGSTEAFF
>TRBV19|NA|NA|TRBJ1-6
TGTGCCAGTAGTATCGGTGGCAGGCCAGTCCACTTT
CASSIGGRPVHF
>TRBV7-6|TRBD1|NA|TRBJ2-3
TGTGCCAGCAGCCTATGGGGACAGGGGGCTGCAGATACGCAGTATTTT
CASSLWGQGAADTQYF
>TRBV30|TRBD1|once|TRBJ1-4
TGTGCCTGGAGCAGAGGACAGGCAACTAATGAAAAACTGTTTTTT
CAWSRGQATNEKLFF
>TRBV19|NA|NA|TRBJ2-7
TGTGCCAGTAGTTCCCTGGGCAGGGGCTACGAGCAGTACTTC
CASSSLGRGYEQYF
>TRBV30|NA|NA|TRBJ2-3
TGTGCCTGGAGTAGGGCAGGGATTGGCACAGATACGCAGTATTTT
CAWSRAGIGTDTQYF
>TRBV2|NA|NA|TRBJ2-1
TGTGCCAGCAGTGATAGCAGTGGAGTCTACAATGAGCAGTTCTTC
CASSDSSGVYNEQFF
>TRBV9|NA|NA|TRBJ1-3
TGTGCCAGCAGCGTAGACCCACAGGGTACTGGAAACACCATATATTTT
CASSVDPQGTGNTIYF